Given below is one TCR beta chain in context. What it binds is not known. The PCR employed 60 Vbeta primers together with 13 Jbeta primers. In the study's own analysis: In a later analysis, the count reached 82 million or so unique TCR beta chains, with around 10 million shared. Sequenced by immunoSEQ multiplex PCR; TCRdb stores in-frame clones only, minus some. V and J calls and clone size are those listed in that table; D and trimming were worked out from the DNA. The sample includes approximately 100,000 clones, roughly 76% of them seen just once. CDR1 and CDR2 from the germline V gene are SEHNR and FQNEAQ (reference sequence). Losses at the gene ends were 1 base for V and 0 bases for J; bases not matched to a gene: 9. This CDR3 contains 18 residues. The sample is drawn from a study of cytomegalovirus exposure and HLA in healthy donors. Study results and limitations: Follow-up analysis later connected one missense variant in DCLRE1C with trimming of TCR beta V- and J-genes. The classifier reportedly diagnosed cytomegalovirus status with high specificity and sensitivity. Analysis performed later showed TCR beta chains linked to HLA being more clonally expanded than equally common others.

This clonotype was sampled from a man between 45 and 60 years old in good health and CMV-seronegative. The chain recombines TRBV7-9 with TRBJ2-1, with 7 bases matching TRBD1. The material sequenced was PBMCs. CDR3 nucleotide sequence: TGTGCCAGCAGCTTAGACTACTTGGGACAGAGCTCCTACAATGAGCAGTTCTTC. This gives the protein CASSLDYLGQSSYNEQFF.